These T cell receptor beta chains were read from a single sample in a study of identifying expanded T cells in peripheral blood. The table came from immunoSEQ multiplex PCR; TCRdb's copy has only in-frame clones and leaves some out. The table records approximately 100,000 clones, roughly 87% of them present only once. The sample taken for sequencing was blood. The receptors shown here come from a person between 18 and 75 years old in good health. Each CDR3 is given with its conserved first and last residue. Fields, in order: D gene, V gene, clone size, J gene, CDR3 DNA, CDR3 protein. D genes are given only for firm matches. Clone size, where shown, is once, few, many, or a class for clones that have expanded.

d_call: NA
v_call: TRBV6-1
clone_size: NA
j_call: TRBJ2-2
cdr3_nt: TGTGCCAGCAGTCCGGGGAGCCGGGAGCTGTTTTTT
cdr3_aa: CASSPGSRELFF

d_call: TRBD1
v_call: TRBV19
clone_size: NA
j_call: TRBJ1-1
cdr3_nt: TGTGCCAGTAGTATCGAGACAGGGAGGACTGAAGCTTTCTTT
cdr3_aa: CASSIETGRTEAFF

d_call: TRBD1
v_call: TRBV25-1
clone_size: once
j_call: TRBJ2-3
cdr3_nt: TGTGCCAGCAGTGAATACATCCGGCGTCAGGGGGCTACAGATACGCAGTATTTT
cdr3_aa: CASSEYIRRQGATDTQYF

d_call: NA
v_call: TRBV7-2
clone_size: NA
j_call: TRBJ1-1
cdr3_nt: TGTGCCAGCAGCTTAGGCCGGGCTGAAGCTTTCTTT
cdr3_aa: CASSLGRAEAFF

d_call: NA
v_call: TRBV13
clone_size: NA
j_call: TRBJ2-3
cdr3_nt: TGTGCCAGCAGCTTAGAGGGGAGATCCGGCACAGATACGCAGTATTTT
cdr3_aa: CASSLEGRSGTDTQYF

d_call: NA
v_call: TRBV5-5
clone_size: NA
j_call: TRBJ2-7
cdr3_nt: TGTGCCAGCAAAACGTACCCTAGCGATCCGTCGGAGTACTTC
cdr3_aa: CASKTYPSDPSEYF

d_call: NA
v_call: TRBV27
clone_size: NA
j_call: TRBJ1-4
cdr3_nt: TGTGCCAGCAGTAACTCCCGGGGTGAAAAACTGTTTTTT
cdr3_aa: CASSNSRGEKLFF

d_call: NA
v_call: TRBV21-1
clone_size: NA
j_call: TRBJ2-7
cdr3_nt: TGTGCCAGTCCTTGTTTCCGGGGCCAAGTTCCGGACCCTACCCACGAGCAGTACTTC
cdr3_aa: CASPCFRGQVPDPTHEQYF

d_call: NA
v_call: TRBV11-2
clone_size: NA
j_call: TRBJ2-7
cdr3_nt: TGTGCCAGCAGCTTATCCCCGGTACCATCCTACGAGCAGTACTTC
cdr3_aa: CASSLSPVPSYEQYF

d_call: TRBD1
v_call: TRBV5-6
clone_size: NA
j_call: TRBJ2-7
cdr3_nt: TGTGCCAGCAGCTTTCCGGGACAGGGACCTTACGAGCAGTACTTC
cdr3_aa: CASSFPGQGPYEQYF

d_call: NA
v_call: TRBV7-2
clone_size: NA
j_call: TRBJ1-2
cdr3_nt: TGTGCCAGCAGCTCCGGCGGCACAGGGTCGGGAAGCTACACCTTC
cdr3_aa: CASSSGGTGSGSYTF

d_call: NA
v_call: TRBV15
clone_size: NA
j_call: TRBJ2-1
cdr3_nt: TGTGCCACCAGCAGGAAGACAGCTTCCTACAATGAGCAGTTCTTC
cdr3_aa: CATSRKTASYNEQFF

d_call: TRBD1
v_call: TRBV7-2
clone_size: NA
j_call: TRBJ1-5
cdr3_nt: TGTGCCAGCAGCTTAGGGTACAGGGGCCGAAGTCAGCCCCAGCATTTT
cdr3_aa: CASSLGYRGRSQPQHF

d_call: TRBD1
v_call: TRBV4-3
clone_size: NA
j_call: TRBJ2-3
cdr3_nt: TGCGCCAGCAGCACGGGACAGGGGGTTGGAGATACGCAGTATTTT
cdr3_aa: CASSTGQGVGDTQYF

d_call: TRBD2
v_call: TRBV29-1
clone_size: NA
j_call: TRBJ2-5
cdr3_nt: TGCAGCGGCGGGGGGGAAGAGACCCAGTACTTC
cdr3_aa: CSGGGEETQYF